This T cell receptor beta chain was identified in a study of molecular identifiers for immune sequencing clone quantification. The CDR3 loop spans 15 amino acids. This clonotype was counted once. Its antigen is as yet unknown. A read error is possible here, since a much larger clone lies one base away. Naive CD8 libraries came from approximately 20,000 to 1,000,000 sorted cells with 10%, 30% or 50% RNA. Isolation of naive CD8 T cells was achieved by sorting on a CD8+CD4-CCR7+CD45RA+ phenotype. TCRdb passed the PCR reads through MiXCR, listing each CDR3 protein once. The sample includes about 320,000 distinct CDR3 sequences, about 20% seen only once; the top ten take 0.75% to 0.85%. Study-level results: Spiked Jurkat TCR RNA equivalent to one cell reportedly surfaced among 900,000 to 1,000,000 naive cells. Clones with over 20 RNA copies captured over 97% of effector molecules but under 1% of naive ones.

The chain combines TRBV5-3 with TRBJ2-7, with D perhaps TRBD1 (7 bases). TRBV5-3 is annotated as an ORF whose role is uncertain. This sequence originates from a human donor in good health. Some libraries in this study had Jurkat cell RNA spiked in. Sequenced input: naive CD8+ T cells from blood, with Jurkat cell RNA spiked in. Subset specified: FACS-sorted CD8+CD4-CCR7+CD45RA+ naive T cells. The CDR3 loop reads CTSSLGGGGMDEQYF. The DNA for the CDR3 is TGTACCAGCAGCTTGGGCGGAGGGGGCATGGACGAGCAGTACTTC.